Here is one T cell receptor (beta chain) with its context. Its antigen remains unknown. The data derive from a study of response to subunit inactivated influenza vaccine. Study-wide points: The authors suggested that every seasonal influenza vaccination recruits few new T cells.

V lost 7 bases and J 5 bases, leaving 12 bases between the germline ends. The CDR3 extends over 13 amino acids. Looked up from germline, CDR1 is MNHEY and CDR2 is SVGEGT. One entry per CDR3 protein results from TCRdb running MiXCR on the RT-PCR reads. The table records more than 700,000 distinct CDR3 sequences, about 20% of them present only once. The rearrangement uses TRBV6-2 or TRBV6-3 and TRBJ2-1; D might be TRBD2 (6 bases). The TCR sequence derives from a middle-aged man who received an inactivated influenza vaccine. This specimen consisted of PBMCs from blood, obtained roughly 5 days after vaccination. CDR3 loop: CASNTGLNNEQFF. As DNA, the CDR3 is TGTGCCAGCAATACGGGACTGAACAATGAGCAGTTCTTC.